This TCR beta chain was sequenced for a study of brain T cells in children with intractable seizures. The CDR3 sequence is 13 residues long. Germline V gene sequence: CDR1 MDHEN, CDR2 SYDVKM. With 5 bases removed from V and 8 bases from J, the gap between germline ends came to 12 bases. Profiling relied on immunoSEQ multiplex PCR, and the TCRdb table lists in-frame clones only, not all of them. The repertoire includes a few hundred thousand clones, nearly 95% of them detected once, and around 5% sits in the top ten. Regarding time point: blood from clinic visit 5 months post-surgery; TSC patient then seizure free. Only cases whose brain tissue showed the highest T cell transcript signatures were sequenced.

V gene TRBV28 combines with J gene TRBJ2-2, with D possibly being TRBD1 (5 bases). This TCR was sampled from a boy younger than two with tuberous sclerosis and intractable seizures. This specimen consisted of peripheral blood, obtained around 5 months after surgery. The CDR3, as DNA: TGTGCCAGCAGTCGACAGACCAGGGGGGAGCTGTTTTTT. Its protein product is CASSRQTRGELFF.